Described below is a single T cell receptor (beta chain) sequence and its context. Its specificity is unknown. The libraries were made with immunoSEQ version 4 in survey mode. Template was genomic DNA at 10 ng/uL, with up to roughly 1 ug used per sample. This table comes from immunoSEQ multiplex PCR, and its TCRdb copy is limited to in-frame clones, with some not included. The repertoire holds roughly 30,000 clones, with roughly 82% as singletons. These data come from a study of persistence of HIV-infected CD4 T cells. Lysates of CMV-infected fibroblasts at 9 to 10 ug/mL stimulated these cells. CD40L/CD69 double-negative CD45RO-high memory CD4+ T cells were collected. Anti-CD28/CD49d costimulation, CD40-blocking antibody and enfuvirtide were given to CD8-depleted PBMCs for roughly 19 hours. Study results and limitations: TCRbeta richness was lower in CMV- and Gag-responding cells than in anti-CD3/anti-CD28-responding cells.

The clonotype originates from an adult man with HIV who was CMV-seropositive. The specimen comprised CD4+ T cells sorted from PBMCs after roughly 18-hour stimulation, sampled from a patient who received antiretroviral therapy.

The CDR3 loop is CASRPGGPQETQYF. CDR3 bases: TGCGCCAGCAGACCCGGGGGCCCCCAAGAGACCCAGTACTTC. The chain has TRBV5-1 and TRBJ2-5; either TRBD1 or TRBD2 may fit D (6 bases each). Germline lookup yields CDR1 SGHRS and CDR2 YFSETQ. V lost 5 bases, J lost 1 base, and 12 bases lay in between. The CDR3 covers 14 residues. Full variable domain (remainder filled in from reference TRBV5-1 and TRBJ2-5): KAGVTQTPRYLIKTRGQQVTLSCSPISGHRSVSWYQQTPGQGLQFLFEYFSETQRNKGNFPGRFSGRQFSNSRSEMNVSTLELGDSALYLCASRPGGPQETQYFGPGTRLLVL.